Listed below are T cell receptor beta chains from one sample, sequenced in a study of Graves' ophthalmopathy and Graves' hyperthyroidism. TCRdb re-called the multiplex PCR reads through MiXCR, storing one row per CDR3 protein. The sample includes 350,000 to 450,000 distinct CDR3 sequences, 20% to 25% seen only once; the top ten take roughly 3%. The sample consisted of peripheral blood. These receptors were collected from a woman between 18 and 30 years old with stable Graves' hyperthyroidism. Each CDR3 is given with its conserved first and last residue. D genes are given only for firm matches. Expanded clones are given a class, and other clones once, few, many or no size at all.

TGTGCCACGAAACTTGCGGGAGTCTCCGAGCAGTACTTC	CATKLAGVSEQYF	TRBD2	few	TRBV5-4	TRBJ2-7
TGTGCCACCAGCAGAGAGGAACTGAACACTGAAGCTTTCTTT	CATSREELNTEAFF	-	-	TRBV15	TRBJ1-1
TGCAGTGCTAGGGATTCCGGGACTAGAGGCTGCGAGCAGTACTTC	CSARDSGTRGCEQYF	TRBD2	few	TRBV20-1	TRBJ2-7
TGTGCCAGCAGTTACAAACAGAGACTTAATGGCTACACCTTC	CASSYKQRLNGYTF	-	many	TRBV6-5	TRBJ1-2
TGTGCCATCAATAGCGGGAGGGACTACGAGCAGTACTTC	CAINSGRDYEQYF	TRBD2	many	TRBV10-3	TRBJ2-7
TGCGCCAGCAGCCGGGCGAGAGGGGACTATGGCTACACCTTC	CASSRARGDYGYTF	-	many	TRBV4-1	TRBJ1-2
TGTGCCAGCAGCCTAATCATTGGAGGACGAAACACCATATATTTT	CASSLIIGGRNTIYF	-	many	TRBV7-2	TRBJ1-3
TGTGCCAGCAGGCCCCAAGGCACTGAAGCTTTCTTT	CASRPQGTEAFF	-	few	TRBV12-3/TRBV12-4	TRBJ1-1
TGCGCCAGCAGTGAGTCGGGAGCGGGAGAAGAGACCCAGTACTTC	CASSESGAGEETQYF	TRBD2	many	TRBV10-1	TRBJ2-5
TGTGCCAGTAGTATACCAGCGACCACCGGGGAGCTGTTTTTT	CASSIPATTGELFF	-	-	TRBV19	TRBJ2-2
TGTGCCAGTACGGATGTGGCCTCTGGGGCCAACGTCCTGACTTTC	CASTDVASGANVLTF	-	many	TRBV19	TRBJ2-6
TGTGCCAGCAGCTCATTCCGACCGGACACCGGGGAGCTGTTTTTT	CASSSFRPDTGELFF	-	-	TRBV11-1	TRBJ2-2
TGTGCCAGCAGCTCGAGGGGGCAGGTGGCCGGGGAGCTGTTTTTT	CASSSRGQVAGELFF	TRBD1	many	TRBV7-2	TRBJ2-2
TGCGCCAGCAGCCAAGATCGGTCAGTCCAAGAGACCCAGTACTTC	CASSQDRSVQETQYF	-	many	TRBV4-3	TRBJ2-5
TGTGCCAGCAGCTTAGGCCCAGGGGTAGGCTACACCTTC	CASSLGPGVGYTF	-	few	TRBV7-3	TRBJ1-2
TGTGCCAGCGCCGAGGTGGGCCTAGGAAACACCATATATTTT	CASAEVGLGNTIYF	-	many	TRBV2	TRBJ1-3
TGCGCCAGCAGCTTGGACAGGGGGCGTGCCACTGAAGCTTTCTTT	CASSLDRGRATEAFF	TRBD1	many	TRBV5-1	TRBJ1-1
TGTGCCAGCAGCTTAGATTGGGGGCAGTTCTCTGAAGCTTTCTTT	CASSLDWGQFSEAFF	-	many	TRBV11-2	TRBJ1-1
TGTGCCAGCAGCCAGATGTCCAGCTCCTACGAGCAGTACTTC	CASSQMSSSYEQYF	-	many	TRBV7-2	TRBJ2-7
TGTGCCAGCAGTTTTCCGTCTTGTCTCGCAAACACTGAAGCTTTCTTT	CASSFPSCLANTEAFF	-	many	TRBV27	TRBJ1-1
TGTGCCAGCAGCTCACAGATTTTCGACACCGGGGAGCTGTTTTTT	CASSSQIFDTGELFF	-	few	TRBV7-8	TRBJ2-2
TGTGCCAGCAGGAACGTCCGGAATTTGGACACTGAAGCTTTCTTT	CASRNVRNLDTEAFF	-	many	TRBV6-1	TRBJ1-1
TGTGCCAGCAGCTTAGAGGGACCCTACGAGCAGTACTTC	CASSLEGPYEQYF	-	many	TRBV11-2	TRBJ2-7
TGCAGTTCTAACCGGGACGTCGGTCGGGAGACCCAGTACTTC	CSSNRDVGRETQYF	-	many	TRBV20-1	TRBJ2-5
TGTGCCAGCAGTGTAGTTAACACCGGGGAGCTGTTTTTT	CASSVVNTGELFF	-	many	TRBV6-1	TRBJ2-2
TGTGCCAGCAGCCTAGGGACAATAGCCAAAAACATTAAGTACTTC	CASSLGTIAKNIKYF	-	few	TRBV11-2	TRBJ2-4
TGCAGCGCCGCGGCGCAAGCGCGGGAGACCCAGTACTTC	CSAAAQARETQYF	-	many	TRBV29-1	TRBJ2-5